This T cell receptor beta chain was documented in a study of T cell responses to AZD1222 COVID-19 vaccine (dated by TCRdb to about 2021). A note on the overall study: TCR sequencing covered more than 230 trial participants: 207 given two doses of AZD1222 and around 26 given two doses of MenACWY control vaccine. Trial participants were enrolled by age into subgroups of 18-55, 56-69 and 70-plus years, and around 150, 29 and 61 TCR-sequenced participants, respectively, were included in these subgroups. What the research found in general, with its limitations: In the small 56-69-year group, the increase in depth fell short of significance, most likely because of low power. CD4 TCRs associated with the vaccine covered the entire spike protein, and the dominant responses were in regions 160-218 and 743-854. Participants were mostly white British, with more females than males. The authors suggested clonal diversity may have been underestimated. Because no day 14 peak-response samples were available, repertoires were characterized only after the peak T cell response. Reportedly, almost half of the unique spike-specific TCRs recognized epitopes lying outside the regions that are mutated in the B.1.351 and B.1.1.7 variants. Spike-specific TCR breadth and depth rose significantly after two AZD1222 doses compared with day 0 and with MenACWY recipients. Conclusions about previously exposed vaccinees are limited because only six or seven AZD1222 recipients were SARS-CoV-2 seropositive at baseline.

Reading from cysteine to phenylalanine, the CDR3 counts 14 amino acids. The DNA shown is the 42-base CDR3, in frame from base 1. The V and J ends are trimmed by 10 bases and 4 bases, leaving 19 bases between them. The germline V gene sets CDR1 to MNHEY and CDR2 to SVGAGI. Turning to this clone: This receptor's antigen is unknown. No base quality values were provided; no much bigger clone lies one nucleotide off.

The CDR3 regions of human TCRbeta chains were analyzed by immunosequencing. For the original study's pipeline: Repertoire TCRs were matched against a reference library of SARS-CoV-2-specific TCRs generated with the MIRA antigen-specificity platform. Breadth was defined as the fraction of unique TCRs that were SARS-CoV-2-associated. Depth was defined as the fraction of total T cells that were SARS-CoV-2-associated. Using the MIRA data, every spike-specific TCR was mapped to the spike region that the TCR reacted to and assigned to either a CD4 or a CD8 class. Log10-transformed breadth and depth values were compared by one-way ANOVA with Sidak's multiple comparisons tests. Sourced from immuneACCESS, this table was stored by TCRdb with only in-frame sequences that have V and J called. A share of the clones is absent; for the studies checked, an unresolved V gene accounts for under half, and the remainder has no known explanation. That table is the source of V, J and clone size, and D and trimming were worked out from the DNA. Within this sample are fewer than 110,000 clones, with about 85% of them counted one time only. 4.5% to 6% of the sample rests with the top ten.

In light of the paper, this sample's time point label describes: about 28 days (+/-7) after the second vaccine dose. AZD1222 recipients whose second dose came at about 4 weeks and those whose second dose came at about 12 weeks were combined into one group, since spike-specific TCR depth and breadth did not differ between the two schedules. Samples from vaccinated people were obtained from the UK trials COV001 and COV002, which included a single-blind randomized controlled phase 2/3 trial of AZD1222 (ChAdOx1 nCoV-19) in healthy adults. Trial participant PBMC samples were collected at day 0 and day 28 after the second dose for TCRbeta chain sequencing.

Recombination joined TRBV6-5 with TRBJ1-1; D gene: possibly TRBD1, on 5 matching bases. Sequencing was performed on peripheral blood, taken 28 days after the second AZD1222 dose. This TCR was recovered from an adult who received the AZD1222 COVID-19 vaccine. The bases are TGTGCCACACCGCGGGGGGAGGGCGGCACTGAAGCTTTCTTT. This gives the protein CATPRGEGGTEAFF.